The entry below describes one T cell receptor (beta chain). The specificity of this receptor is unknown. Per-base quality was not reported, and no clone a single base away is much larger than it. CDR1 and CDR2 are read off the germline V gene as MNHEY and SVGAGI. The CDR3 numbers 14 residues from cysteine through phenylalanine. The retained sequence is limited to the CDR3, 42 bases, with the frame set at the first base. Deletion took 7 bases off V and 5 bases off J, with a span of 17 bases between the germline ends. The data derive from a study of blood T cell repertoires in COVID-19 (dated by TCRdb to about 2020). Regarding the research as a whole: Samples from collaborators originated in the United States, Italy and Spain and spanned both the acute and convalescent phases of COVID-19. The prospective study material was composed of cDNA or gDNA derived from T cells, B-cell-depleted T cells, or PBMCs. Subjects who had been exposed to COVID-19, were actively infected with it, or had recovered from it provided the deeply sampled blood TCRbeta repertoires that made up the dataset. The repertoires were released in a freely available public database intended as a resource for research on the immune response to SARS-CoV-2. Samples were obtained from the ongoing ImmuneRACE study (first 160 participants) and from approximately 1,200 subjects provided by 6 global collaborators. Nearly every sample came with metadata listing a de-identified subject ID, COVID-19 status, age in years and sex. HLA class I and class II types, where available, came from metadata supplied by the sample provider rather than from assay-based typing.

Collaborating institutions collected whole blood in K2EDTA tubes following their own protocols. For TCRbeta analysis, collaborators shipped samples as frozen whole blood, isolated PBMCs, or DNA extracted from either of those sample types. TCRbeta CDR3 regions were amplified from genomic DNA by means of the immunoSEQ Assay, a bias-controlled multiplex PCR. As for how the authors treated the data: The number of nucleated cells in each sample was estimated from the amplification of reference gene primers within the assay. To quantify the absolute abundance of each unique TCRbeta CDR3 rearrangement, sequence reads were collapsed and filtered. For each sample, productive Simpson clonality was calculated by taking the square root of Simpson's diversity index across productive rearrangements. TCRdb holds this immuneACCESS table with in-frame rearrangements only. Some clones are missing; in checked studies, unresolved V genes explain under half, and the rest has no known cause. V and J calls and clone size are given by that table; D and trimming were obtained from the DNA. This sample gives about 200,000 clones in total; approximately 86% of them show up just once. The ten largest clonotypes hold over 2.5% of the sample.

Overall study results and their limits: How much clinical and demographic metadata was included differed by source and by participant, and the metadata was provided uncurated.

The clonotype originates from a man in his sixties with acute or convalescent COVID-19. Source material: peripheral blood. The chain was built from TRBV6-5 and TRBJ1-1, and TRBD1 may be the D gene, going by 5 matching bases. This receptor carries the CDR3 CASTNPWGGTEAFF. In nucleotides, the sequence is TGTGCCAGCACCAACCCCTGGGGGGGGACTGAAGCTTTCTTT.